The 28 T cell receptor beta chains given below trace back to one sample, sequenced in a study of T cell repertoires in cytomegalovirus infection. TCRdb passed the reads through MiXCR, listing each CDR3 protein once. The sample carries 380,000 or so distinct CDR3 sequences, about 32% recorded once. No antigen has been assigned to these receptors. This material consisted of cultured PBMCs, taken from culture after CMV antigen stimulation. Source of these receptors: a human donor in good health (CMV status not recorded). Some clones in this sample may be carry-over from other donors' samples.

This clonotype was seen ten or more times. V and J are TRBV7-2 and TRBJ2-7; TRBD2 agrees at 10 bases. Germline V gene data show CDR1 as SGHTA and CDR2 as FQGNSA. With V trimmed by 5 bases and J by 3 bases, 10 bases remained unmatched. The CDR3 runs 16 residues. CDR3 loop: CASSILQWTSGYEQYF. The CDR3 DNA sequence: TGTGCCAGCAGCATTCTCCAATGGACTAGCGGCTACGAGCAGTACTTC.

This clonotype was counted a few times. For the CDR3, the DNA is TGCAGTGCTAGAGATCAGCCCTACGCGCAGTTCTTC. Encoded protein: CSARDQPYAQFF. The chain has TRBV20-1 and TRBJ2-1; D not resolved. Trimming removed 0 bases at V and 12 bases at J, with 12 bases between. Germline assignment: CDR1 DFQATT and CDR2 SNEGSKA (reference sequence). The CDR3 consists of 12 residues.

The V gene is TRBV6-5, the J gene TRBJ2-1, with D maybe TRBD1 (6 bases). Trimming took 6 bases from V and 1 from J, leaving 13 bases between them. The CDR3 loop spans 15 amino acids. Germline CDR1 MNHEY, CDR2 SVGAGI. The CDR3 is CASSLDSFSYNEQFF. The CDR3 coding sequence is TGTGCCAGCAGCCTGGACAGTTTTTCCTACAATGAGCAGTTCTTC.

This clonotype came up a few times. The chain links TRBV4-3 to TRBJ2-3, with 13 bases matching TRBD2. The CDR3 length is 18 residues. CDR1 is LGHNA, CDR2 YSLEER, per germline. The V and J ends lost 4 bases and 4 bases, in that order; junction bases with no gene match: 11. CDR3 sequence: CASSLQYELAGGPDTQYF. CDR3 DNA sequence: TGCGCCAGCAGCCTACAATACGAACTAGCGGGAGGGCCAGATACGCAGTATTTT.

This clonotype was counted a few times. The chain is built from TRBV6-8 and TRBJ2-4; 7 nucleotides agree with TRBD1. J gave up 4 bases and V 7 bases, and 7 bases lay outside the gene matches. The CDR3 totals 14 residues. Germline assignment: CDR1 MNHGY and CDR2 SAAAGT. The CDR3 region is CASTSQGSKNIQYF. CDR3 bases: TGTGCCAGCACATCACAGGGGTCGAAAAACATTCAGTACTTC.

The V and J genes are TRBV11-1 and TRBJ1-6, with 7 bases aligning to TRBD1. CDR1 SGHAT and CDR2 FQDESV come from the germline V gene (reference sequence). The CDR3 spans 17 residues. V dropped 5 bases and J dropped 2; count of bases not matched to a gene: 9. The CDR3 DNA follows: TGTGCCAGCAGCCAAAGGACAGGACTCGCCTATAATTCACCCCTCCACTTT. Translated: CASSQRTGLAYNSPLHF.

The chain has TRBV19 and TRBJ2-3; D may be TRBD1 or TRBD2 (5 bases each). The CDR3 totals 14 residues. Germline V CDR1 and CDR2: LNHDA, SQIVND (reference sequence). Trimming pared 1 base from V and 6 bases from J, leaving 11 bases between. The CDR3 sequence is CASSIGGKGDTQYF. CDR3 bases: TGTGCCAGTAGTATAGGGGGGAAGGGGGATACGCAGTATTTT.

The chain carries TRBV27 and TRBJ2-5; TRBD2 aligns across 9 bases. Germline V gives CDR1 MNHEY, CDR2 SMNVEV (reference sequence). The CDR3 sequence is 17 residues long. Unmatched junction bases numbered 11, after V lost 6 bases and J lost 0 bases. The CDR3 nucleotides are TGTGCCAGCAGCCGGGGACTAGCAGACCCGTACCAAGAGACCCAGTACTTC. Its protein product is CASSRGLADPYQETQYF.

V usage is TRBV28 and J usage is TRBJ2-3, with unresolved D. This CDR3 contains 13 residues. The V gene lost 6 bases and the J gene lost 4 bases, with 11 bases spanning the gap. Germline-derived CDR1 and CDR2 are MDHEN and SYDVKM. CDR3 DNA: TGTGCCAGCAGCTCCGGAAGCCCAGATACGCAGTATTTT. Translated, it gives CASSSGSPDTQYF.

This clonotype was found a few times. The chain carries TRBV6-2 or TRBV6-3 and TRBJ2-7; D is ambiguous. The CDR3 extends over 11 amino acids. Trimming removed 5 bases at V and 3 bases at J, with 5 bases between. Germline CDR1 reads MNHEY; CDR2 reads SVGEGT. The CDR3 DNA reads as TGTGCCAGCAGTCCTAACTACGAGCAGTACGTC. This translates into CASSPNYEQYV.

Ten or more counts support this clonotype. The chain has TRBV7-2 and TRBJ2-6; no clear D gene. The CDR3 has 15 residues. The V gene lost 4 bases and the J gene lost 4 bases, with 11 bases spanning the gap. CDR1 is SGHTA and CDR2 is FQGNSA in the germline V gene. The DNA of the CDR3 is TGTGCCAGCAGCTCGGGTCCGATCGGGGCCAACGTCCTGACTTTC. Translation gives CASSSGPIGANVLTF.

This clonotype has ten or more counts. The chain has TRBV7-8 and TRBJ2-3, with TRBD2 matching 12 bases. The germline gives CDR1 SGHVS, CDR2 FQNEAQ. Trimming at V came to 5 bases and at J to 5 bases, leaving 8 bases not matched to a gene. This CDR3 region has 16 residues. The CDR3 loop is CASSRPSGRALDTQYF. The CDR3 DNA reads as TGTGCCAGCAGCCGTCCTAGCGGGAGGGCTTTAGATACGCAGTATTTT.

The chain links TRBV6-2 or TRBV6-3 to TRBJ2-2, with 13 bases aligning to TRBD2. The V gene's germline CDR1 is MNHEY and CDR2 SVGEGT. The CDR3 loop spans 17 amino acids. After removal of 3 bases from V and 11 bases from J, the junction contained 12 bases not matched to a gene. CDR3: CASSYLTSGRRRRELFF. CDR3 sequence (DNA): TGTGCCAGCAGTTATTTGACTAGCGGGAGGAGAAGACGCGAGCTGTTTTTT.

This chain connects TRBV6-5 to TRBJ1-2, with D tentatively TRBD1 (6 bases). This CDR3 region has 13 residues. Between the trimmed V and J ends, which lost 4 bases and 8 bases, there was a span of 14 bases. Germline V gene sequence: CDR1 MNHEY, CDR2 SVGAGI. The CDR3 spells CASSSGGAVGYTF. Written as DNA, the CDR3 is TGTGCCAGCAGTTCGGGGGGCGCTGTGGGCTACACCTTC.

The V call is TRBV7-3, the J call TRBJ2-1; 8 positions agree with TRBD2. The CDR3 extends over 13 amino acids. The ends lost 4 bases at V and 12 bases at J; junction bases unmatched: 8. Germline V gene lookup returns CDR1 SGHTA and CDR2 FQGTGA. CDR3 amino acids: CASSSQAGASQFF. The CDR3 bases are TGTGCCAGCAGCTCCCAAGCGGGAGCATCGCAGTTCTTC.

This chain connects TRBV5-1 to TRBJ2-2, with TRBD2 matching over 13 bases. Germline loops: CDR1 SGHRS, CDR2 YFSETQ. The CDR3 sequence is 17 residues long. The ends lost 3 bases at V and 6 bases at J; junction bases unmatched: 8. Written as DNA, the CDR3 is TGCGCCAGCAGCTCGGGACTAGCGGGGCTGTTGGCCGGGGAGCTGTTTTTT. Protein product: CASSSGLAGLLAGELFF.

Turning to this clonotype: One end of the junction varies from germline; a read error may be responsible. The chain joins TRBV6-2 or TRBV6-3 to TRBJ2-3; 7 nucleotides align to TRBD2. Germline-derived CDR1 and CDR2 are MNHEY and SVGEGT. The CDR3 length is 15 residues. CDR3 loop: CATGERETSTDTQYF. In DNA, the CDR3 is TGCGCCACCGGAGAGCGGGAAACTAGCACAGATACGCAGTATTTT.

Many counts were recorded for this clonotype. The J gene is TRBJ1-1, the V gene TRBV7-2; D possibly corresponds to TRBD1 (6 bases). CDR1 and CDR2 from the germline V gene are SGHTA and FQGNSA. Trimming left V 5 bases short and J 3 bases short, with 19 bases between. The CDR3 is 16 residues long. In DNA, the CDR3 is TGTGCCAGCAGCCCAGCTCGGGGGCAGAGGCACACTGAAGCTTTCTTT. Translation: CASSPARGQRHTEAFF.

The chain carries TRBV6-5 and TRBJ2-7; tentative D call: TRBD1 (6 bases). This CDR3 is built from 16 residues. Trimming removed 0 bases from V and 2 bases from J, with 14 bases in between. Per the germline V gene, CDR1 is MNHEY and CDR2 is SVGAGI. CDR3 in amino acids: CASSYSIGGGTYEQYF. The CDR3 DNA is TGTGCCAGCAGTTACTCGATTGGGGGCGGAACCTACGAGCAGTACTTC.

This chain uses TRBV6-5 with TRBJ2-2; 10 positions match TRBD2. The germline V gene has CDR1 MNHEY and CDR2 SVGAGI. The length of the CDR3 is 15 residues. V lost 2 bases, J lost 4 bases, and 1 base stayed unmatched. The CDR3 sequence is CASSYRTSGTGELFF. The CDR3 DNA reads as TGTGCCAGCAGTTACCGGACTAGCGGCACCGGGGAGCTGTTTTTT.

The chain uses TRBV7-2 and TRBJ2-5; a weak D match, TRBD1 (6 bases). Deletions cut 5 bases from V and 5 bases from J, with 15 bases between. Germline V gene data show CDR1 as SGHTA and CDR2 as FQGNSA. This CDR3 is built from 14 residues. CDR3 residues: CASSPDRPRETQYF. In DNA form, the CDR3 reads TGTGCCAGCAGCCCGGACAGACCTAGGGAGACCCAGTACTTC.

The chain combines TRBV6-1 with TRBJ2-7; 8 positions agree with TRBD1. The germline gives CDR1 MNHNS, CDR2 SASEGT. With V trimmed by 1 base and J by 3 bases, 5 bases remained unmatched. The CDR3 has 15 residues. DNA for the CDR3: TGTGCCAGCAGTGAAGGGCGACAGGGGTTCTACGAGCAGTACGTC. Translated, it gives CASSEGRQGFYEQYV.

This clonotype was observed many times. The chain employs TRBV6-2 or TRBV6-3 and TRBJ2-1; D ambiguous. Germline assignment: CDR1 MNHEY and CDR2 SVGEGT. The germline V and J ends were trimmed by 0 bases and 5 bases, with 5 bases remaining between them. The CDR3 covers 13 residues. The CDR3 sequence is CASSYSENNEQFF. DNA for the CDR3: TGTGCCAGCAGTTACTCGGAGAACAATGAGCAGTTCTTC.

This clonotype was observed at least ten times. The J gene is TRBJ1-1, the V gene TRBV7-2; 7 bases are a match to TRBD1. The V and J ends lost 4 bases and 1 base, in that order; junction bases with no gene match: 12. From germline, CDR1 is SGHTA and CDR2 FQGNSA. The length of the CDR3 is 17 residues. CDR3 nucleotide sequence: TGTGCCAGCAGCTCGACTCCGGGACAGCTAACGAACACTGAAGCTTTCTTT. This translates into CASSSTPGQLTNTEAFF. Together with reference TRBV7-2 and TRBJ1-1, the CDR3 gives the full variable domain: GAGVSQSPSNKVTEKGKDVELRCDPISGHTALYWYRQSLGQGLEFLIYFQGNSAPDKSGLPSDRFSAERTGGSVSTLTIQRTQQEDSAVYLCASSSTPGQLTNTEAFFGQGTRLTVV.

The J gene is TRBJ1-5, the V gene TRBV27; 7 bases align to TRBD1. CDR3 size: 14 residues. Germline CDR1 and CDR2: MNHEY and SMNVEV (reference sequence). J gave up 4 bases and V 2 bases, and 2 bases lay outside the gene matches. DNA of the CDR3: TGTGCCAGCAGTTTACTGACAGGGAATCAGCCCCAGCATTTT. Its protein product is CASSLLTGNQPQHF.

Ten or more counts support this clonotype. The gene calls are TRBV12-5 and TRBJ1-2; D not certain. CDR1 is LGHNT and CDR2 is FRNRAP in the germline V gene. With 5 bases removed from V and 5 bases from J, the gap between germline ends came to 15 bases. The CDR3 extends over 14 amino acids. Written as DNA, the CDR3 is TGTGCTAGTGGTCCCCCCGGGGTGACATATGGCTACACCTTC. This encodes CASGPPGVTYGYTF.

The rearrangement links TRBV4-1 to TRBJ1-1, with D possibly TRBD1 on 5 matching bases. V was shortened by 0 bases and J by 3 bases, with 8 bases between the two germline ends. This CDR3 spans 14 amino acids. Germline values: CDR1 MGHRA, CDR2 YSYEKL. CDR3 sequence: CASSQDTTDTEAFF. The CDR3 region has the DNA TGCGCCAGCAGCCAAGATACGACAGACACTGAAGCTTTCTTT.

This clonotype was seen a few times. The V and J genes are TRBV27 and TRBJ2-1; D unresolved. The V gene's germline CDR1 is MNHEY and CDR2 SMNVEV (reference sequence). This CDR3 spans 13 amino acids. Trimming took 0 bases from V and 8 from J, leaving 8 bases between them. CDR3 in amino acids: CASSLSAWDEQFF. The CDR3 DNA is TGTGCCAGCAGTTTATCGGCGTGGGATGAGCAGTTCTTC.